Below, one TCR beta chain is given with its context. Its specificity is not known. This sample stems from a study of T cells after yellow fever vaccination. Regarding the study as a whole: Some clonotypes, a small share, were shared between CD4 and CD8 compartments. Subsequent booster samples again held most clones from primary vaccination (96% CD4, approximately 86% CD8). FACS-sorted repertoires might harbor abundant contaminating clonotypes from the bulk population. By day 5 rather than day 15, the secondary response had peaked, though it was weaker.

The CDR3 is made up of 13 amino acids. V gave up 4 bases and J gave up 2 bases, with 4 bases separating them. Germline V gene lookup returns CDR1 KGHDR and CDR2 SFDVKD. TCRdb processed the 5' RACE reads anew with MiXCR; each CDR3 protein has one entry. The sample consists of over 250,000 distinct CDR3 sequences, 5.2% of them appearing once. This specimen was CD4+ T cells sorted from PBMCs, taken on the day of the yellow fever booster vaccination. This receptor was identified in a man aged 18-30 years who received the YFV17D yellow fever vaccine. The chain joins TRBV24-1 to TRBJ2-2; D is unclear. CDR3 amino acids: CATSEGNTGELFF. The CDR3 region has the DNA TGTGCCACCAGTGAGGGCAACACCGGGGAGCTGTTTTTT.